This T cell receptor beta chain was found in a study of blood T cell repertoires in COVID-19. Turning to the study itself: Samples came from the United States, Italy and Spain, spanning acute and convalescent COVID-19. T cells, B-cell-depleted T cells, or PBMCs provided the cDNA or gDNA that served as material.

CDR3 length: 15 amino acids. V lost 6 bases, J lost 9 bases, and 9 bases stayed unmatched. Germline CDR1 WNHNN, CDR2 SYGVQD (reference sequence). Assay used: immunoSEQ multiplex PCR; TCRdb lists only in-frame clones, some missing. In the table there are about 160,000 clones, 75% to 85% of which are singletons. This clonotype originated in a man aged 35 to 55 who had recovered from COVID-19. The specimen was PBMCs or T cells enriched from blood (not recorded which). The chain uses TRBV10-1 and TRBJ1-6, with 9 bases lining up with TRBD1. CDR3 DNA sequence: TGCGCCAGCAGCGACGCCGGGACAGGGAGTTCACCCCTCCACTTT. Encoded protein: CASSDAGTGSSPLHF.